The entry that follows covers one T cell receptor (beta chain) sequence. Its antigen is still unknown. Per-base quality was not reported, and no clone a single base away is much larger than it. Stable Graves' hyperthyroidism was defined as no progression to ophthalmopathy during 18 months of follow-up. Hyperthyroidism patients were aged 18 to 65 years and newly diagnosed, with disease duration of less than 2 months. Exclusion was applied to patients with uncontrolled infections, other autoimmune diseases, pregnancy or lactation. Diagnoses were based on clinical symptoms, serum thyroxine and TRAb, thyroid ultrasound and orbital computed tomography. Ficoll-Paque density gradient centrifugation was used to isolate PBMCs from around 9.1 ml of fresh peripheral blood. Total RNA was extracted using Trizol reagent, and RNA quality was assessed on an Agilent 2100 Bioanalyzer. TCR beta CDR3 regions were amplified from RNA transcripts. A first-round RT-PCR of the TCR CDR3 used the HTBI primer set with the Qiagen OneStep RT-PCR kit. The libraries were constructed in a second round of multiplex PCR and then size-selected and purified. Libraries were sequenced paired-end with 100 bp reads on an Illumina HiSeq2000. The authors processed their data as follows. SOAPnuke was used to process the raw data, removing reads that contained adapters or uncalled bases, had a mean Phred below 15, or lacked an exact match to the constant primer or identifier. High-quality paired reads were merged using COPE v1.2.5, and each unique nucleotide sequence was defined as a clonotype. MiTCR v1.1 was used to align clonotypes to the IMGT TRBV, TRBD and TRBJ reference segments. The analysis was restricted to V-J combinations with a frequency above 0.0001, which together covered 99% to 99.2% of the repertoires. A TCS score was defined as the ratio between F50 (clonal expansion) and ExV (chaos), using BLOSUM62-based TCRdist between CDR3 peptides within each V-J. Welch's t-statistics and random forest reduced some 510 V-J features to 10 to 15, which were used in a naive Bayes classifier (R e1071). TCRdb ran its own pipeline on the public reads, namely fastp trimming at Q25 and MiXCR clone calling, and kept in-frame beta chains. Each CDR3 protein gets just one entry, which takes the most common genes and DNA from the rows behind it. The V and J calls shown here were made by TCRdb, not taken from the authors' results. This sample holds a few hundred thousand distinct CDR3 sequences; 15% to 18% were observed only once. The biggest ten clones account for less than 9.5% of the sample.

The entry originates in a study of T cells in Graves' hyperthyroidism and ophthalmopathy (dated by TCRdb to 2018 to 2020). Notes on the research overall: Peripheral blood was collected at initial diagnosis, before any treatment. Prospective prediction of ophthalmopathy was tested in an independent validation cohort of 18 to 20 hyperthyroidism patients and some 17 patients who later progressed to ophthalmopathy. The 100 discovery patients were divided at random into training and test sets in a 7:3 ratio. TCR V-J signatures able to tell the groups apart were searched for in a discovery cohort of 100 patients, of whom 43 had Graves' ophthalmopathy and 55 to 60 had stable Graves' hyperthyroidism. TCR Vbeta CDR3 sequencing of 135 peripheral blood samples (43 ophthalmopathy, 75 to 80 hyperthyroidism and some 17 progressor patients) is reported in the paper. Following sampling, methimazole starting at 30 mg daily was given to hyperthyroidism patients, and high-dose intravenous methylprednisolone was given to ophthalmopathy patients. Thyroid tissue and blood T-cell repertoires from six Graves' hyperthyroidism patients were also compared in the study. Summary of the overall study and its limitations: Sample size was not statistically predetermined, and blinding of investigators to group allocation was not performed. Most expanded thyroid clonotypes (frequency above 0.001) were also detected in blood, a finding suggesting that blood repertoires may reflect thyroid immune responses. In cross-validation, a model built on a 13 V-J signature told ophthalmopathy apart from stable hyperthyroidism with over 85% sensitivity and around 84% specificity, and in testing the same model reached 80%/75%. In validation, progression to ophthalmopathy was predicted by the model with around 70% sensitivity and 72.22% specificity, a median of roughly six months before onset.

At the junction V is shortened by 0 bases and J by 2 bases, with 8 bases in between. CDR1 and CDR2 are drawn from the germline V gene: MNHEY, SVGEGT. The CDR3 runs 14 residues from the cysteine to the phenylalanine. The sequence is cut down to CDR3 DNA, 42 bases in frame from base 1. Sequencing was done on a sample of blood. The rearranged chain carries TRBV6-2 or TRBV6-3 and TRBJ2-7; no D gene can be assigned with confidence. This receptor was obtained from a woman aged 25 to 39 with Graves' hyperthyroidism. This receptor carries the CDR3 CASSYSWETYEQYF. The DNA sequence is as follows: TGTGCCAGCAGTTACTCGTGGGAAACCTACGAGCAGTACTTC.